The 14 T cell receptor beta chains below come from one sample, sequenced in a study of cytomegalovirus exposure and HLA in healthy donors. Profiling relied on immunoSEQ multiplex PCR, and the TCRdb table lists in-frame clones only, not all of them. The sample gives about 130,000 clones, more than 95% of which show up once; about 1.7% is in the top ten. What was sequenced was PBMCs. The source is a man younger than 35 in good health and CMV-seronegative.

The chain has TRBV2 and TRBJ2-2; the D gene is possibly TRBD2 (5 bases). Germline values: CDR1 SNHLY, CDR2 FYNNEI. The CDR3 runs 16 residues. V was cut by 6 bases and J by 5 bases, with 19 bases left in between. The CDR3 sequence is CASRKGGSGLTGELFF. DNA for the CDR3: TGTGCCAGCAGGAAGGGTGGCAGTGGACTTACCGGGGAGCTGTTTTTT. Filled out from reference TRBV2 and TRBJ2-2, the complete variable domain reads EPEVTQTPSHQVTQMGQEVILRCVPISNHLYFYWYRQILGQKVEFLVSFYNNEISEKSEIFDDQFSVERPDGSNFTLKIRSTKLEDSAMYFCASRKGGSGLTGELFFGEGSRLTVL.

This chain uses TRBV14 with TRBJ2-1, with a possible D match to TRBD1 (5 bases). The germline V gene has CDR1 SGHDN and CDR2 FVKESK. This CDR3 comprises 14 residues. V was shortened by 2 bases and J by 7 bases, with 12 bases between the two germline ends. In DNA form, the CDR3 reads TGTGCCAGCAGCCAATCTTGGGGCAGGAATGAGCAGTTCTTC. Protein: CASSQSWGRNEQFF. Full variable domain (rest looked up from reference TRBV14 and TRBJ2-1): EAGVTQFPSHSVIEKGQTVTLRCDPISGHDNLYWYRRVMGKEIKFLLHFVKESKQDESGMPNNRFLAERTGGTYSTLKVQPAELEDSGVYFCASSQSWGRNEQFFGPGTRLTVL.

The chain uses TRBV6-5 and TRBJ1-1; D is ambiguous. Trimming removed 0 bases from V and 4 bases from J, with 15 bases in between. From germline, CDR1 is MNHEY and CDR2 SVGAGI. The CDR3 sequence is 16 residues long. The DNA for the CDR3 is TGTGCCAGCAGTTACTCGAGCGGCCCCAGAACCACTGAAGCTTTCTTT. Translation: CASSYSSGPRTTEAFF.

This chain joins TRBV5-5 and TRBJ2-5; TRBD2 agrees at 7 bases. J gave up 8 bases and V 2 bases, and 9 bases lay outside the gene matches. CDR3 length: 14 amino acids. Germline V gene sequence: CDR1 SGHKS, CDR2 YYEKEE (reference sequence). The CDR3 DNA sequence: TGTGCCAGCAGCTTCGGGGGGAGGCTAGTTACCCAGTACTTC. Protein sequence: CASSFGGRLVTQYF.

The chain couples TRBV6-5 to TRBJ2-5; D unclear. The CDR3 runs 14 residues. The V gene's germline CDR1 is MNHEY and CDR2 SVGAGI. Trimming shortened V by 0 bases and J by 9 bases, and 14 bases separated the two germline ends. The CDR3 coding sequence is TGTGCCAGCAGTTACTCGGGCAGCCAGGCGTCCCAGTACTTC. Translation gives CASSYSGSQASQYF.

The chain combines TRBV11-2 with TRBJ2-1, with D unresolved. CDR3 length: 13 residues. V gave up 0 bases and J gave up 5 bases, with 5 bases separating them. Germline V gene data show CDR1 as SGHAT and CDR2 as FQNNGV. This CDR3 reads CASSLDSHNEQFF. The CDR3 bases are TGTGCCAGCAGCTTAGATTCTCACAATGAGCAGTTCTTC.

CDR3 sequence (DNA): TGTGCCAGCAAGTTACGCAGGGCATCACACGAGCAGTACTTC. It specifies CASKLRRASHEQYF. The rearrangement joins TRBV6-5 to TRBJ2-7; D is possibly TRBD1 (5 bases). The CDR3 is made up of 14 amino acids. Germline V gene sequence: CDR1 MNHEY, CDR2 SVGAGI. V was pared by 7 bases and J by 5 bases, with 18 bases between.

This CDR3 reads CASTDRGEDEQFF. The DNA for the CDR3 is TGTGCCAGTACGGACAGGGGGGAAGATGAGCAGTTCTTC. This rearrangement joins TRBV19 to TRBJ2-1; 10 positions agree with TRBD1. CDR3 size: 13 residues. Per germline, CDR1 LNHDA and CDR2 SQIVND (reference sequence). V trimming: 7 bases; J trimming: 8 bases; junction bases outside the gene matches: 5.

The chain joins TRBV30 to TRBJ2-1; TRBD2 agrees at 13 bases. The CDR3 covers 15 residues. V was clipped by 5 bases and J by 3 bases; unmatched bases: 4. The germline gives CDR1 GTSNPN, CDR2 SVGIG (reference sequence). The CDR3 sequence: CAWGGLAGIYNEQFF. For the CDR3, the DNA is TGTGCCTGGGGGGGACTAGCGGGGATCTACAATGAGCAGTTCTTC.

This chain connects TRBV9 to TRBJ2-2; a possible D gene is TRBD2 (5 bases). This CDR3 has 13 amino acids. The V end lost 3 bases, the J end lost 7 bases, and 10 bases lay between the germline ends. Germline lookup yields CDR1 SGDLS and CDR2 YYNGEE. CDR3 amino acids: CASSGGALGELFF. CDR3 DNA: TGTGCCAGCAGCGGGGGAGCCCTCGGGGAGCTGTTTTTT.

The rearrangement joins TRBV19 to TRBJ2-1, with D possibly TRBD1 on 5 matching bases. CDR3 length equals 13 residues. V was pared by 6 bases and J by 6 bases, with 12 bases between. Germline CDR1 reads LNHDA; CDR2 reads SQIVND (reference sequence). This CDR3 is CASRAQGPNEQFF. The CDR3 region has the DNA TGTGCCAGTAGGGCTCAGGGCCCCAATGAGCAGTTCTTC.

The V and J genes are TRBV6-5 and TRBJ2-5; D possibly corresponds to TRBD2 (5 bases). Trimming took off 6 bases at V and 1 base at J, with 15 bases between the two ends. There are 15 residues in the CDR3. Germline V gene lookup returns CDR1 MNHEY and CDR2 SVGAGI. The CDR3 DNA reads as TGTGCCAGCAGCGCCTCGCACGGGATCCAAGAGACCCAGTACTTC. Its translation is CASSASHGIQETQYF.

The V call is TRBV6-5, the J call TRBJ1-3; no firm D call. The germline gives CDR1 MNHEY, CDR2 SVGAGI. This CDR3 spans 13 amino acids. Deletions cut 6 bases from V and 0 bases from J, with 6 bases between. Written as DNA, the CDR3 is TGTGCCAGCAGCTTATACTCTGGAAACACCATATATTTT. This sequence encodes CASSLYSGNTIYF.

This clone was detected only a few times. The chain combines TRBV6-4 with TRBJ2-2; D call uncertain. The V gene lost 4 bases and the J gene lost 3 bases, with 6 bases spanning the gap. Germline lookup yields CDR1 MRHNA and CDR2 SNTAGT. CDR3 length: 13 residues. The CDR3 DNA follows: TGTGCCAGCAGTGCCCAGGACACCGGGGAGCTGTTTTTT. Residues: CASSAQDTGELFF.